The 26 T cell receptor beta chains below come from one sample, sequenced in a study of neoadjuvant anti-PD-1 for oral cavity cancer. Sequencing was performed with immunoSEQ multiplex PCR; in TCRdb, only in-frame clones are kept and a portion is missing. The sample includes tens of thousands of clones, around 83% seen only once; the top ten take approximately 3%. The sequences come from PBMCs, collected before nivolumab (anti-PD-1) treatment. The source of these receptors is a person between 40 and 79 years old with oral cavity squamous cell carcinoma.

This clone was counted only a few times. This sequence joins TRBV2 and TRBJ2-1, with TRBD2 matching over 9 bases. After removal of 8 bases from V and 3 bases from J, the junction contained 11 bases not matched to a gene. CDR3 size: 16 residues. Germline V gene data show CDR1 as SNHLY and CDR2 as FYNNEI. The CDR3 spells CASRPLAGTYYNEQFF. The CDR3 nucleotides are TGTGCCAGCCGACCCCTAGCGGGAACATACTACAATGAGCAGTTCTTC.

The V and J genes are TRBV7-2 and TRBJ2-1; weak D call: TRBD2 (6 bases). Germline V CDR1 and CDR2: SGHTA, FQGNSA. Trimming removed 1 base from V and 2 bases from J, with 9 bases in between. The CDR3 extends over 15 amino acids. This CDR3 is CASSLDPGAYNEQFF. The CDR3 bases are TGTGCCAGCAGCTTAGATCCGGGGGCCTACAATGAGCAGTTCTTC. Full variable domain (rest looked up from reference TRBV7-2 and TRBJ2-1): GAGVSQSPSNKVTEKGKDVELRCDPISGHTALYWYRQSLGQGLEFLIYFQGNSAPDKSGLPSDRFSAERTGGSVSTLTIQRTQQEDSAVYLCASSLDPGAYNEQFFGPGTRLTVL.

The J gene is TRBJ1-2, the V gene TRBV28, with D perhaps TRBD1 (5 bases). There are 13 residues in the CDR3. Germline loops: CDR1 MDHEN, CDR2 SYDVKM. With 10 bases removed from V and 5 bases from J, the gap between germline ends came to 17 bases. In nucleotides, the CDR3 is TGTGCCATAGCCCCGGTAGGGGAATATGGCTACACCTTC. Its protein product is CAIAPVGEYGYTF.

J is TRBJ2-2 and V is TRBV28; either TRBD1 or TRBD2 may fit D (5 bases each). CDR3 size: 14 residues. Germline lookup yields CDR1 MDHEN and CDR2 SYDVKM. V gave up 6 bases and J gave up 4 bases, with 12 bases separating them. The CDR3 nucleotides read TGTGCCAGCAGGGGGGAGCGGCCCACCGGGGAGCTGTTTTTT. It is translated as CASRGERPTGELFF.

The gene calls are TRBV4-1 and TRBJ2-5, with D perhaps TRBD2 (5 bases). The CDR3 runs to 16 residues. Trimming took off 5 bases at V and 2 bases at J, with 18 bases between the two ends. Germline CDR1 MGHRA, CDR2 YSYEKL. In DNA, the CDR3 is TGCGCCAGCAGCTCACAAACTTGGGAGTTACAAGAGACCCAGTACTTC. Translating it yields CASSSQTWELQETQYF.

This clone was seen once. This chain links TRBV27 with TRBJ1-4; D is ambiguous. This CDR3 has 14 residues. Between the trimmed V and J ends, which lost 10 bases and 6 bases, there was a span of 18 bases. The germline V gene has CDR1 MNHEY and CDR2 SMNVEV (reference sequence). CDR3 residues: CATWDLNRHEKLFF. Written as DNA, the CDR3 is TGTGCCACGTGGGATCTTAACCGGCATGAAAAACTGTTTTTT.

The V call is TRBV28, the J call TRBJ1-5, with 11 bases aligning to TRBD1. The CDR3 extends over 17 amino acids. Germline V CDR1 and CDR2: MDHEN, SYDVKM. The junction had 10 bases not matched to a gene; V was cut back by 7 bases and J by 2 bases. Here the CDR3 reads CASTDRGLRVGNQPQHF. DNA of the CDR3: TGTGCCAGCACGGACAGGGGGCTGCGCGTAGGCAATCAGCCCCAGCATTTT.

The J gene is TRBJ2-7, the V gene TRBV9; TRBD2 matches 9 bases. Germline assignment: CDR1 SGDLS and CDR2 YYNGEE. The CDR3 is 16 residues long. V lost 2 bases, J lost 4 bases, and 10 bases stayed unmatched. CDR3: CASSVSSGTSRYEQYF. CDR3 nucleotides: TGTGCCAGCAGCGTGTCCTCTGGGACTAGCAGATACGAGCAGTACTTC.

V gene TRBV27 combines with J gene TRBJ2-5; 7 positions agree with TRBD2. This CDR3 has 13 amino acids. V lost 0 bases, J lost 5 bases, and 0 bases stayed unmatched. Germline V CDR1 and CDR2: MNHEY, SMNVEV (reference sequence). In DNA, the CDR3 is TGTGCCAGCAGTTTATCGCGGGGGGAGACCCAGTACTTC. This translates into CASSLSRGETQYF.

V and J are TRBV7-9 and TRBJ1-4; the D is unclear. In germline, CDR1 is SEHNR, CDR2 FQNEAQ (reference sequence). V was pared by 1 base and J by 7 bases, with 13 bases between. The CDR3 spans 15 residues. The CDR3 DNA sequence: TGTGCCAGCAGCTTAGGAGGCCCCACGCCTGAAAAACTGTTTTTT. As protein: CASSLGGPTPEKLFF. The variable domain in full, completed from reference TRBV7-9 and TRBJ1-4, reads DTGVSQNPRHKITKRGQNVTFRCDPISEHNRLYWYRQTLGQGPEFLTYFQNEAQLEKSRLLSDRFSAERPKGSFSTLEIQRTEQGDSAMYLCASSLGGPTPEKLFFGSGTQLSVL.

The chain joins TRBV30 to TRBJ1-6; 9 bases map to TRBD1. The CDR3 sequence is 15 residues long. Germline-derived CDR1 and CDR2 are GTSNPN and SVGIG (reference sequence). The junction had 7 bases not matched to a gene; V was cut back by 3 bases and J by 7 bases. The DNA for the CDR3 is TGTGCCTGGAGCGCGCGACAGGGGGAAAATTCACCCCTCCACTTT. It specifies CAWSARQGENSPLHF.

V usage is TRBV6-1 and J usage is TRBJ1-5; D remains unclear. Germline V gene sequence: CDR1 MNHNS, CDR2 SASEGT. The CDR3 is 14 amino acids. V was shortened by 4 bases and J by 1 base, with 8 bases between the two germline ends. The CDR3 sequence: CASSVLESNQPQHF. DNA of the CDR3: TGTGCCAGCAGTGTTTTGGAGAGCAATCAGCCCCAGCATTTT.

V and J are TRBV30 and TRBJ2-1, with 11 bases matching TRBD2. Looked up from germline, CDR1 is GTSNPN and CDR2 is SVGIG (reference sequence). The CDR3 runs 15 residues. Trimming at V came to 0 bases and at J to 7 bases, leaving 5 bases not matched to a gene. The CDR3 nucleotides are TGTGCCTGGAGTGTAATAGCGGGGGGGTATAATGAGCAGTTCTTC. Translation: CAWSVIAGGYNEQFF. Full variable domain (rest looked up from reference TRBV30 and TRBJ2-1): SQTIHQWPATLVQPVGSPLSLECTVEGTSNPNLYWYRQAAGRGLQLLFYSVGIGQISSEVPQNLSASRPQDRQFILSSKKLLLSDSGFYLCAWSVIAGGYNEQFFGPGTRLTVL.

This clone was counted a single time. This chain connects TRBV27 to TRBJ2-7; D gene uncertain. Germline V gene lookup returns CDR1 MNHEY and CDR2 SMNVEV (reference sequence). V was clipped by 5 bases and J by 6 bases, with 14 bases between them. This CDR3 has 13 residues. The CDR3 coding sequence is TGTGCCAGCAGTCCCTATATTCTCGGCGAGCAGTACTTC. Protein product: CASSPYILGEQYF.

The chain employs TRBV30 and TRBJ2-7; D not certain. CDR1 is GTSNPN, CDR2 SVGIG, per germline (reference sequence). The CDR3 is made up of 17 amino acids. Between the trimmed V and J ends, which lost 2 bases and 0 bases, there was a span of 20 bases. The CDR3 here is CAWSSLGRLTSSYEQYF. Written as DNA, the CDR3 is TGTGCCTGGAGTAGTTTGGGAAGACTGACAAGCTCCTACGAGCAGTACTTC.

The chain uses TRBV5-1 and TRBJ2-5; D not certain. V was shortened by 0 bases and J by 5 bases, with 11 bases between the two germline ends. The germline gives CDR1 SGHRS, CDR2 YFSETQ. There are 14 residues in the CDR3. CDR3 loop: CASSLEPASETQYF. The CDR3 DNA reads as TGCGCCAGCAGCTTGGAGCCCGCGTCGGAGACCCAGTACTTC.

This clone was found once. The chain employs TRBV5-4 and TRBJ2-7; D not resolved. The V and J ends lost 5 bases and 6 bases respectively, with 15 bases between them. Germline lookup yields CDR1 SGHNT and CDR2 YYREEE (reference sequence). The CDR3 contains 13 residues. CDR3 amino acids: CASRHADFSEQYF. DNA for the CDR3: TGTGCCAGCAGACATGCTGACTTTTCCGAGCAGTACTTC. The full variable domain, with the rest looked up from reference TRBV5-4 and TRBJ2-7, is ETGVTQSPTHLIKTRGQQVTLRCSSQSGHNTVSWYQQALGQGPQFIFQYYREEENGRGNFPPRFSGLQFPNYSSELNVNALELDDSALYLCASRHADFSEQYFGPGTRLTVT.

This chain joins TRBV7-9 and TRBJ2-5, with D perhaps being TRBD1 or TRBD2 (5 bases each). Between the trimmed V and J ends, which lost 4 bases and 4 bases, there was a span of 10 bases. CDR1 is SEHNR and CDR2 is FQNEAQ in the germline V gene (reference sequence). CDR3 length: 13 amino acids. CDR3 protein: CASSSGRIETQYF. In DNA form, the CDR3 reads TGTGCCAGCAGCTCGGGACGGATAGAGACCCAGTACTTC.

For the CDR3, the DNA is TGTGCCTGGAGTGTGGGCCGGTCCCAAGAGACCCAGTACTTC. Its translation is CAWSVGRSQETQYF. This chain joins TRBV30 and TRBJ2-5; no firm D call. This CDR3 spans 14 amino acids. Trimming shortened V by 0 bases and J by 1 base, and 9 bases separated the two germline ends. Per germline, CDR1 GTSNPN and CDR2 SVGIG (reference sequence).

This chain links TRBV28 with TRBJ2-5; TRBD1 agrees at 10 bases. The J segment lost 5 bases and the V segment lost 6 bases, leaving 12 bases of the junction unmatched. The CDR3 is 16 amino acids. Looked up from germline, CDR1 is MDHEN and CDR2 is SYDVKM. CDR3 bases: TGTGCCAGCAGCCGGGACAGGGGAGTGGTTGGGGAGACCCAGTACTTC. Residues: CASSRDRGVVGETQYF.

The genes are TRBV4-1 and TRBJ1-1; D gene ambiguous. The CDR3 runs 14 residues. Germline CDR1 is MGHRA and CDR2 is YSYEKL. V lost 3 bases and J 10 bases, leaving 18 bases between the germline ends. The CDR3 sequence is CASSHPPRRSVAFF. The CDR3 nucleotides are TGCGCCAGCAGCCACCCTCCGCGTCGTTCGGTAGCTTTCTTT.

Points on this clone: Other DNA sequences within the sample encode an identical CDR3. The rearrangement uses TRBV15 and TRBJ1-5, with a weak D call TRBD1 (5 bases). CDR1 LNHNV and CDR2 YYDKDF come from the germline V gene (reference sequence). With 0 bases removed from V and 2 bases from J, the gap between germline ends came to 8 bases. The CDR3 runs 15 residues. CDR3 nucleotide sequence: TGTGCCACCAGCAGAGATCCGGGGGGCAATCAGCCCCAGCATTTT. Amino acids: CATSRDPGGNQPQHF.

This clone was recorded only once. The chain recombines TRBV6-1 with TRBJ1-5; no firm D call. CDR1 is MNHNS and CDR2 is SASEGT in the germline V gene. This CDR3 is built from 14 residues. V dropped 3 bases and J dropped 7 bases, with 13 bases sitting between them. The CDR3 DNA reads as TGTGCCAGCAGTGACGCCCGCTACGGCCAGCCCCAGCATTTT. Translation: CASSDARYGQPQHF.

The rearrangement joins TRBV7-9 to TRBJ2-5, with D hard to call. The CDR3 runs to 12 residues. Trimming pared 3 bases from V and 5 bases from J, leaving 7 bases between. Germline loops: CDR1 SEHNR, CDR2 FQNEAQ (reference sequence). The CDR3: CASSFSMETQYF. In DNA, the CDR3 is TGTGCCAGCAGCTTTAGTATGGAGACCCAGTACTTC.

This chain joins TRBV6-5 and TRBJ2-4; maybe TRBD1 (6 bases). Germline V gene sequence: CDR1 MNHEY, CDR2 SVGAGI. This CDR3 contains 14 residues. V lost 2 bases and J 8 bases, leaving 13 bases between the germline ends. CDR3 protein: CASSYPGQPDIQYF. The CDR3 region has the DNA TGTGCCAGCAGTTACCCAGGACAGCCAGACATTCAGTACTTC.

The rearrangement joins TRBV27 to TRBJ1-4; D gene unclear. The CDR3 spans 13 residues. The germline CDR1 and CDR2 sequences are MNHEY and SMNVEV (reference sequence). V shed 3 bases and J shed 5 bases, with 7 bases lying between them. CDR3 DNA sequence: TGTGCCAGCAGTTTCGCCGGGAATGAAAAACTGTTTTTT. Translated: CASSFAGNEKLFF.